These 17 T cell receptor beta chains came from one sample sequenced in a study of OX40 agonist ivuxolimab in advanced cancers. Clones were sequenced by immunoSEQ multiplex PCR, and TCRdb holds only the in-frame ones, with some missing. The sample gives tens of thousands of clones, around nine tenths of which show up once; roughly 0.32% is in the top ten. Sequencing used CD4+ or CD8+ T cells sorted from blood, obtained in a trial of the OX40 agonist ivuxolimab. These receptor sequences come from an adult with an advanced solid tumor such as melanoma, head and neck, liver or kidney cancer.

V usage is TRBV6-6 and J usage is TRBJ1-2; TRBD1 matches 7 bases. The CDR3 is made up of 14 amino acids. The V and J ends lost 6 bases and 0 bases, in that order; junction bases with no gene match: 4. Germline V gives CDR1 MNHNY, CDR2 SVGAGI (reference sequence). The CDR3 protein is CASRRDRANYGYTF. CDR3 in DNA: TGTGCCAGCAGGAGGGACAGAGCTAACTATGGCTACACCTTC.

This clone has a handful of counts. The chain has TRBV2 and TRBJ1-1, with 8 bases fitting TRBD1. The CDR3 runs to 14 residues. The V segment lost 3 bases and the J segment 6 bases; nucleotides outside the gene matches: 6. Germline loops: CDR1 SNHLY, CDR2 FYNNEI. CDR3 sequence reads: CASSEDRVGAEAFF. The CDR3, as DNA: TGTGCCAGCAGTGAGGACAGGGTCGGAGCTGAAGCTTTCTTT.

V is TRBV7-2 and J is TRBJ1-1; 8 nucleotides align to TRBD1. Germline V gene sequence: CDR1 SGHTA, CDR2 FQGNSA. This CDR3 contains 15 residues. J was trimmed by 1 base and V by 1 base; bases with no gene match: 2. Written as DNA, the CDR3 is TGTGCCAGCAGCTTAGGTGGGACAGGGAACACTGAAGCTTTCTTT. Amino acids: CASSLGGTGNTEAFF.

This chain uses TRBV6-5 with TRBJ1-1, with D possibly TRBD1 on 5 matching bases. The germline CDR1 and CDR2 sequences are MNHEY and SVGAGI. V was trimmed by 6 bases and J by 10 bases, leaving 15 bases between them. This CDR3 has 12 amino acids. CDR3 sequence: CASSLGHMGAFF. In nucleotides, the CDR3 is TGTGCCAGCAGCCTCGGACACATGGGAGCTTTCTTT.

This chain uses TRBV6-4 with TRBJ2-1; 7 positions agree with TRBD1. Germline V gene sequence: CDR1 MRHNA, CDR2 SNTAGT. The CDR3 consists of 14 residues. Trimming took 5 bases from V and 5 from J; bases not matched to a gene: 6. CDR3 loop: CASSLTGVNNEQFF. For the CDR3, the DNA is TGTGCCAGCAGTCTAACAGGGGTCAACAATGAGCAGTTCTTC.

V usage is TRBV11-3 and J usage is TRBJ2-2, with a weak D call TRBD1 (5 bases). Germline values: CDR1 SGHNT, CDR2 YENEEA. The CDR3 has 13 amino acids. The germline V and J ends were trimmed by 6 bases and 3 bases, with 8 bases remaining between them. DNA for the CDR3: TGTGCCAGCAGTCTCAGGGACACCGGGGAGCTGTTTTTT. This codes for CASSLRDTGELFF.

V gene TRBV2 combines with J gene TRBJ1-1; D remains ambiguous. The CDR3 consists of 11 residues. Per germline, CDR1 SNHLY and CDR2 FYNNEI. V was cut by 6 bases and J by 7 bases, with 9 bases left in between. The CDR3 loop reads CASRLFYEAFF. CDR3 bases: TGTGCCAGCAGATTATTTTATGAAGCTTTCTTT.

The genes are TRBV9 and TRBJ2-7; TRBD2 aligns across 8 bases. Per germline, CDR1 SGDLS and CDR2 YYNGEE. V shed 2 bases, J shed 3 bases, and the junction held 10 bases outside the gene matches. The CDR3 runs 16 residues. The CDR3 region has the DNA TGTGCCAGCAGCGTTGGTGGAACTAGCGGAAACTACGAGCAGTACGTC. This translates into CASSVGGTSGNYEQYV.

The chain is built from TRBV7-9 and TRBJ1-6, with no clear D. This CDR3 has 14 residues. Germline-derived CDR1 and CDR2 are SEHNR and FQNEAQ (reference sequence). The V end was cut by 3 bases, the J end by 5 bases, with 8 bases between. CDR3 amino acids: CASSLEGNNSPLHF. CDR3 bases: TGTGCCAGCAGCTTGGAGGGAAATAATTCACCCCTCCACTTT.

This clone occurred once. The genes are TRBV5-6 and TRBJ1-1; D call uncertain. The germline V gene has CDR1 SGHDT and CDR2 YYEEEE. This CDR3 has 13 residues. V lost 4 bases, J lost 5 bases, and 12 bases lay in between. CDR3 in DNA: TGTGCCAGCAGCACCTACCGGAAGACTGAAGCTTTCTTT. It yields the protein CASSTYRKTEAFF.

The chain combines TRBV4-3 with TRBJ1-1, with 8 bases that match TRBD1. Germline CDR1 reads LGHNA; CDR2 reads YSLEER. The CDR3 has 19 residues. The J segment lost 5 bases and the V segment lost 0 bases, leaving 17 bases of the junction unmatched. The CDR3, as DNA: TGCGCCAGCAGCCAAGATCAGGCGGTCGCCCTCAGGGGGCGGACTGAAGCTTTCTTT. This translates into CASSQDQAVALRGRTEAFF.

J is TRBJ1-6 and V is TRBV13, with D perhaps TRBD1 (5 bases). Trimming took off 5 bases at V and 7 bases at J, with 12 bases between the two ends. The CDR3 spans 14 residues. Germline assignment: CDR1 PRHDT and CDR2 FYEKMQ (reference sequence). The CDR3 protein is CASSRVRGNSPLHF. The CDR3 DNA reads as TGTGCCAGCAGCCGAGTGAGGGGCAATTCACCCCTCCACTTT.

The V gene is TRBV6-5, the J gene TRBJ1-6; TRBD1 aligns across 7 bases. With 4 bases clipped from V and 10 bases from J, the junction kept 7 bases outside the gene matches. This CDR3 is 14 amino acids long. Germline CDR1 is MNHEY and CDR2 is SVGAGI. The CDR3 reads CASSSETGVSPLHF. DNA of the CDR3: TGTGCCAGCAGTTCAGAAACAGGGGTCTCACCCCTCCACTTT.

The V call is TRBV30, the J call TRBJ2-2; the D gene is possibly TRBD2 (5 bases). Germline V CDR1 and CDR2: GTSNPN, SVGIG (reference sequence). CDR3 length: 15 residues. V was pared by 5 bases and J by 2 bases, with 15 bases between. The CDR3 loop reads CAWFARRRNTGELFF. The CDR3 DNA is TGTGCCTGGTTTGCGAGGAGGCGTAACACCGGGGAGCTGTTTTTT.

DNA of the CDR3: TGCAGCGTGACGATCGGACGGAAGAACACTGAAGCTTTCTTT. Protein sequence: CSVTIGRKNTEAFF. This chain joins TRBV29-1 and TRBJ1-1; D not resolved. Germline lookup yields CDR1 SQVTM and CDR2 ANQGSEA. This CDR3 has 14 residues. V gave up 6 bases and J gave up 1 base, with 15 bases separating them.

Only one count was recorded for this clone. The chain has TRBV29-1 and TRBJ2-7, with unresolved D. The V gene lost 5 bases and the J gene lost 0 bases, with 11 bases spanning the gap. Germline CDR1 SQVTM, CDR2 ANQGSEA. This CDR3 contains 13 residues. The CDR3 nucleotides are TGCAGCGTTTATTTCCCGAGCTCCTACGAGCAGTACTTC. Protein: CSVYFPSSYEQYF.

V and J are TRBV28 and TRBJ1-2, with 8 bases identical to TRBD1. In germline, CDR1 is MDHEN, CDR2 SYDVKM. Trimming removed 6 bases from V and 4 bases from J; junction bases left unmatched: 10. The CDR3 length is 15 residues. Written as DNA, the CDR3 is TGTGCCAGCAGCGTGAGTGACAGGGGCGGCTATGGCTACACCTTC. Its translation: CASSVSDRGGYGYTF.